One and the same sample provided the 18 T cell receptor beta chains below, sequenced in a study of shared clonotypes between healthy human individuals. Sequencing used immunoSEQ multiplex PCR; TCRdb keeps in-frame clones, though not all of them. The sample lists about 2.3 million clones, about 92% occurring once. Sequenced material: naive CD4+ T cells from PBMCs. Sample subset: CD45RA+ positively selected. These TCRs come from a man aged 18 to 30 in good health. Some clones in this sample may be carry-over from other donors' samples.

The chain has TRBV5-6 and TRBJ2-5; 10 bases fit TRBD2. Germline V lookup: CDR1 SGHDT, CDR2 YYEEEE. The CDR3 loop spans 16 amino acids. Germline trimming cut 1 base from V and 1 base from J; bases unmatched to any gene: 4. CDR3 sequence: CASSLLAGAVQETQYF. The CDR3 bases are TGTGCCAGCAGCTTGCTAGCGGGAGCGGTCCAAGAGACCCAGTACTTC.

The J gene is TRBJ2-1, the V gene TRBV28; 10 bases match TRBD2. The CDR3 runs to 16 residues. The junction had 10 bases not matched to a gene; V was cut back by 4 bases and J by 7 bases. Germline CDR1 MDHEN, CDR2 SYDVKM. The CDR3, as DNA: TGTGCCAGCAGTTATTGGGGGACTAGCGAAAGGAATGAGCAGTTCTTC. Its protein product is CASSYWGTSERNEQFF.

This clone was counted between two and nine times. In nucleotides, the CDR3 is TGCAGCACCGGGACCTCGGACACTGAAGCTTTCTTT. Amino acids: CSTGTSDTEAFF. The genes are TRBV29-1 and TRBJ1-1; tentatively, D is TRBD1 (5 bases). Germline V CDR1 and CDR2: SQVTM, ANQGSEA. The CDR3 covers 12 residues. With 8 bases removed from V and 3 bases from J, the gap between germline ends came to 13 bases.

This clone has only one observation. The chain joins TRBV5-1 to TRBJ1-1, with D possibly TRBD1 on 5 matching bases. The CDR3 covers 15 residues. V was cut by 6 bases and J by 5 bases, with 20 bases left in between. Looked up from germline, CDR1 is SGHRS and CDR2 is YFSETQ. CDR3: CASTYAGFVGTEAFF. CDR3 DNA sequence: TGCGCCAGCACGTACGCAGGGTTCGTAGGAACTGAAGCTTTCTTT.

The genes are TRBV7-2 and TRBJ2-6, with 10 bases aligning to TRBD2. J lost 0 bases, V lost 4 bases, and 3 bases had no gene match. The V gene's germline CDR1 is SGHTA and CDR2 FQGNSA. The length of the CDR3 is 17 residues. CDR3 sequence (DNA): TGTGCCAGCAGCTCCACTAGCGGGGACTCTGGGGCCAACGTCCTGACTTTC. Translating gives CASSSTSGDSGANVLTF.

This chain uses TRBV30 with TRBJ1-5; TRBD1 agrees at 7 bases. Per the germline V gene, CDR1 is GTSNPN and CDR2 is SVGIG (reference sequence). The CDR3 consists of 13 residues. The trim removed 1 base at V and 6 bases at J, leaving 3 bases unmatched. Here the CDR3 DNA reads TGTGCCTGGAGTGGGCAGGGGGTTCAGCCCCAGCATTTT. Translating gives CAWSGQGVQPQHF.

The chain joins TRBV5-8 to TRBJ1-5, with a weak D call TRBD1 (6 bases). Trimming left V 4 bases short and J 7 bases short, with 12 bases between. Germline V CDR1 and CDR2: SGHTS, YDEGEE. The CDR3 consists of 13 residues. Here the CDR3 DNA reads TGTGCCAGCAGCCCCCGGGGGCAGCAGCCCCAGCATTTT. Encoded protein: CASSPRGQQPQHF.

The J gene is TRBJ2-5, the V gene TRBV5-6; D gene unclear. The CDR3 has 15 residues. Germline CDR1 is SGHDT and CDR2 is YYEEEE. Trimming cost V 1 base and J 4 bases, with 14 bases left between them. The CDR3 coding sequence is TGTGCCAGCAGCTTGATTACAAGGACGGGAGAGACCCAGTACTTC. Translation gives CASSLITRTGETQYF.

This sequence joins TRBV7-3 and TRBJ1-1; D is possibly TRBD1 (5 bases). Trimming pared 4 bases from V and 2 bases from J, leaving 11 bases between. Germline loops: CDR1 SGHTA, CDR2 FQGTGA. The CDR3 contains 14 residues. CDR3 residues: CASSSGAANTEAFF. The DNA of the CDR3 is TGTGCCAGCAGCTCCGGGGCGGCCAACACTGAAGCTTTCTTT.

V and J are TRBV30 and TRBJ1-3; 7 bases fit TRBD1. J lost 3 bases, V lost 4 bases, and 3 bases had no gene match. Germline V gene lookup returns CDR1 GTSNPN and CDR2 SVGIG (reference sequence). The CDR3 runs to 13 residues. The CDR3 loop reads CAWTGTDGNTIYF. CDR3 DNA: TGTGCCTGGACGGGGACAGATGGAAACACCATATATTTT.

Worth noting for this clone: It differs at one base from a far larger clone, so likely a read error. CDR3 sequence: CASSRGLAGDEQYF. In DNA, the CDR3 is TGTGCCAGCAGCCGGGGACTAGCGGGAGACGAGCAGTACTTC. This chain uses TRBV11-2 with TRBJ2-7; TRBD2 agrees at 14 bases. The CDR3 runs 14 residues. Germline values: CDR1 SGHAT, CDR2 FQNNGV. V lost 5 bases and J lost 5; bases outside the gene matches: 2.

The chain uses TRBV5-6 and TRBJ1-1; D is uncertain. Trimming pared 4 bases from V and 4 bases from J, leaving 17 bases between. Germline CDR1 is SGHDT and CDR2 is YYEEEE. The CDR3 contains 15 residues. CDR3 protein: CASSTEGVWGTEAFF. DNA of the CDR3: TGTGCCAGCAGCACCGAGGGTGTGTGGGGCACTGAAGCTTTCTTT.

To note about this clone: Other DNA variants within this sample encode the same CDR3. The rearrangement joins TRBV7-2 to TRBJ2-3, with 8 bases matching TRBD1. CDR1 is SGHTA and CDR2 is FQGNSA in the germline V gene. V dropped 3 bases and J dropped 2; count of bases not matched to a gene: 1. This CDR3 is 14 amino acids long. Written as DNA, the CDR3 is TGTGCCAGCAGCTTGGACAGGGTCACAGATACGCAGTATTTT. Protein sequence: CASSLDRVTDTQYF.

This sequence joins TRBV19 and TRBJ1-1; no firm D call. Trimming removed 5 bases from V and 5 bases from J, with 15 bases in between. The CDR3 has 14 amino acids. Germline V gives CDR1 LNHDA, CDR2 SQIVND (reference sequence). Here the CDR3 DNA reads TGTGCCAGTAGTCGGCGGGGAGGTATAACTGAAGCTTTCTTT. Its protein product is CASSRRGGITEAFF.

J is TRBJ2-7 and V is TRBV28; 9 bases align to TRBD1. The trim removed 2 bases at V and 1 base at J, leaving 6 bases unmatched. From germline, CDR1 is MDHEN and CDR2 SYDVKM. This CDR3 region has 16 residues. The CDR3 DNA reads as TGTGCCAGCAGTTTAGGAGACAGGGGGTGGTCCTACGAGCAGTACTTC. Encoded protein: CASSLGDRGWSYEQYF.

The chain carries TRBV5-1 and TRBJ1-2, with TRBD1 matching over 7 bases. This CDR3 is built from 17 residues. V shed 2 bases and J 6 bases; nucleotides not matched to a gene: 16. Per germline, CDR1 SGHRS and CDR2 YFSETQ. The CDR3 loop is CASSLNNPGGVRDGYTF. In DNA form, the CDR3 reads TGCGCCAGCAGCTTAAACAACCCAGGGGGGGTACGCGATGGCTACACCTTC.

In this sample, this clone turned up once. The V and J genes are TRBV2 and TRBJ2-4; tentatively, D is TRBD1 (7 bases). Germline values: CDR1 SNHLY, CDR2 FYNNEI. This CDR3 has 11 amino acids. With 1 base removed from V and 15 bases from J, the gap between germline ends came to 10 bases. The CDR3: CASSEVRGAYF. The CDR3 nucleotides read TGTGCCAGCAGTGAAGTCAGGGGGGCGTACTTC.

This clone has more than one count but fewer than ten. This sample also contains other DNA sequences that code for the same CDR3. The CDR3 region has the DNA TGTGCCAGCAGCCAGAATCAGCCCCAGCATTTT. It yields the protein CASSQNQPQHF. The chain carries TRBV28 and TRBJ1-5, with D uncertain. This CDR3 is 11 amino acids long. The germline V gene has CDR1 MDHEN and CDR2 SYDVKM. The V and J ends lost 6 bases and 4 bases respectively, with 4 bases between them.